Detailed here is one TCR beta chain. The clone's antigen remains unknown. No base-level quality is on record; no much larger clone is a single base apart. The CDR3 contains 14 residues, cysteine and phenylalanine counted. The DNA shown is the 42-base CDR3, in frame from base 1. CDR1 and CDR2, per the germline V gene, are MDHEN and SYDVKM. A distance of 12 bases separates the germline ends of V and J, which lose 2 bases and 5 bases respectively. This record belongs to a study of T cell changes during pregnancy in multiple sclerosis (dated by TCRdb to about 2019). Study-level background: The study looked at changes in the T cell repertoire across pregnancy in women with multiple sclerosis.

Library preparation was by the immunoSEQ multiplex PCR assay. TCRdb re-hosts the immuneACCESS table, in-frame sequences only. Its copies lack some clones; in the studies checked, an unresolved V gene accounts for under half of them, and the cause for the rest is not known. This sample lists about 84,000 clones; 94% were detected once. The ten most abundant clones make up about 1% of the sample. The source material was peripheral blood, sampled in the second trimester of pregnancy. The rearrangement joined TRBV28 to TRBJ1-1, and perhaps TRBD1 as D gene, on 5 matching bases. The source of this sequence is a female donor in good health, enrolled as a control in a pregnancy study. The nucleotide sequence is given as TGTGCCAGCAGTTTAAGAGGTGGGGGGACTGAAGCTTTCTTT. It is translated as CASSLRGGGTEAFF.